The 26 T cell receptor beta chains given below trace back to one sample, sequenced in a study of early stage breast cancer tumors. The repertoire was sequenced with immunoSEQ multiplex PCR; TCRdb's copy has only in-frame clones and lacks some. The sample carries 45,000 to 50,000 clones, approximately 80% recorded once. Sequencing was done on a sample of blood. Receptors were obtained from a person aged 50 to 59 with breast cancer.

The rearrangement links TRBV7-9 to TRBJ1-2; 8 bases agree with TRBD1. Germline CDR1 SEHNR, CDR2 FQNEAQ (reference sequence). The length of the CDR3 is 14 residues. V gave up 5 bases and J gave up 7 bases; unmatched junction bases: 9. DNA for the CDR3: TGTGCCAGCAGCCCAAGGACAGGGTTGTCTGGCTACACCTTC. Its translation is CASSPRTGLSGYTF. The full variable domain, rest sourced from reference TRBV7-9 and TRBJ1-2, is DTGVSQNPRHKITKRGQNVTFRCDPISEHNRLYWYRQTLGQGPEFLTYFQNEAQLEKSRLLSDRFSAERPKGSFSTLEIQRTEQGDSAMYLCASSPRTGLSGYTFGSGTRLTVV.

The chain links TRBV5-1 to TRBJ2-7, with 12 bases matching TRBD1. Unmatched junction bases numbered 9, after V lost 4 bases and J lost 7 bases. The germline V gene has CDR1 SGHRS and CDR2 YFSETQ. This CDR3 spans 15 amino acids. The DNA of the CDR3 is TGCGCCAGCAGCCGACCGGGACAGGGGGCTGTTGAGCAGTACTTC. Translated: CASSRPGQGAVEQYF.

The chain uses TRBV7-8 and TRBJ2-7; no firm D call. Deletions cut 1 base from V and 3 bases from J, with 10 bases between. Germline CDR1 and CDR2: SGHVS and FQNEAQ. The CDR3 runs 14 residues. CDR3 in DNA: TGTGCCAGCAGCTTAGGAGCAGGTGACTACGAGCAGTACTTC. This translates into CASSLGAGDYEQYF.

V usage is TRBV11-2 and J usage is TRBJ2-1, with D perhaps given as TRBD1 or TRBD2 (6 bases each). Trimming shortened V by 8 bases and J by 3 bases, and 17 bases separated the two germline ends. This CDR3 region has 15 residues. Germline CDR1 is SGHAT and CDR2 is FQNNGV. The CDR3 region has the DNA TGTGCCAGCTCCAGTGGGGGGACATTCTACAATGAGCAGTTCTTC. This encodes CASSSGGTFYNEQFF.

Comments on this clone: The same CDR3 arises from other DNA sequences in this sample as well. This sequence joins TRBV30 and TRBJ2-5; the match to TRBD1 covers 9 bases. The V gene end was trimmed by 4 bases and the J gene end by 4 bases; junction bases not matched to a gene: 4. CDR1 GTSNPN and CDR2 SVGIG come from the germline V gene (reference sequence). This CDR3 has 13 residues. CDR3 in amino acids: CAWTLQGAETQYF. CDR3 sequence (DNA): TGTGCCTGGACTCTACAGGGGGCAGAGACCCAGTACTTC.

This sequence joins TRBV19 and TRBJ1-2; D not resolved. The V gene's germline CDR1 is LNHDA and CDR2 SQIVND (reference sequence). Trimming left V 3 bases short and J 4 bases short, with 12 bases between. The CDR3 runs 14 residues. This CDR3 is CASSMKFQSYGYTF. As DNA, the CDR3 is TGTGCCAGTAGTATGAAATTCCAAAGCTATGGCTACACCTTC.

The chain combines TRBV4-1 with TRBJ2-5; 7 nucleotides align to TRBD1. Germline assignment: CDR1 MGHRA and CDR2 YSYEKL. J was trimmed by 5 bases and V by 5 bases; bases with no gene match: 8. This CDR3 spans 14 amino acids. The CDR3 nucleotides are TGCGCCAGCAGCGAACACGACAGGGCGGAGACCCAGTACTTC. This codes for CASSEHDRAETQYF.

The chain combines TRBV5-1 with TRBJ2-1; no clear D gene. CDR1 is SGHRS, CDR2 YFSETQ, per germline. V gave up 2 bases and J gave up 12 bases, with 9 bases separating them. This CDR3 region has 11 residues. The CDR3 coding sequence is TGCGCCAGCAGCTTACAGTCTCTGCAGTTCTTC. It is translated as CASSLQSLQFF. The full variable domain, with the rest looked up from reference TRBV5-1 and TRBJ2-1, is KAGVTQTPRYLIKTRGQQVTLSCSPISGHRSVSWYQQTPGQGLQFLFEYFSETQRNKGNFPGRFSGRQFSNSRSEMNVSTLELGDSALYLCASSLQSLQFFGPGTRLTVL.

The chain joins TRBV28 to TRBJ1-2, with unresolved D. This CDR3 comprises 14 residues. The V end lost 7 bases, the J end lost 3 bases, and 15 bases lay between the germline ends. Germline CDR1 is MDHEN and CDR2 is SYDVKM. CDR3 DNA: TGTGCCAGCACCTCCCCTTATGGGTACTATGGCTACACCTTC. Translation: CASTSPYGYYGYTF.

This chain links TRBV28 with TRBJ1-5, with D perhaps TRBD1 (5 bases). Per germline, CDR1 MDHEN and CDR2 SYDVKM. The CDR3 loop spans 16 amino acids. V was pared by 2 bases and J by 2 bases, with 13 bases between. The CDR3 region is CASSLRGRIGNQPQHF. The CDR3 DNA is TGTGCCAGCAGTTTAAGGGGACGGATAGGCAATCAGCCCCAGCATTTT. The full variable domain, completed using reference TRBV28 and TRBJ1-5, is DVKVTQSSRYLVKRTGEKVFLECVQDMDHENMFWYRQDPGLGLRLIYFSYDVKMKEKGDIPEGYSVSREKKERFSLILESASTNQTSMYLCASSLRGRIGNQPQHFGDGTRLSIL.

This sequence joins TRBV4-3 and TRBJ2-1; the D gene is possibly TRBD2 (6 bases). CDR3 length: 14 residues. CDR1 is LGHNA, CDR2 YSLEER, per germline. Trimming removed 0 bases from V and 9 bases from J, with 12 bases in between. The CDR3 is CASSQDRDLGEQFF. The DNA for the CDR3 is TGCGCCAGCAGCCAAGACCGGGACTTGGGTGAGCAGTTCTTC.

This clone was seen a handful of times. The chain recombines TRBV12-5 with TRBJ2-2; D gene unclear. The V end was cut by 7 bases, the J end by 6 bases, with 15 bases between. Germline CDR1 LGHNT, CDR2 FRNRAP. The CDR3 spans 14 residues. CDR3 nucleotides: TGTGCTAGTGCCCCTGGGCTAGAAGCCGGGGAGCTGTTTTTT. It specifies CASAPGLEAGELFF. The complete variable domain, with remaining parts taken from reference TRBV12-5 and TRBJ2-2, reads DARVTQTPRHKVTEMGQEVTMRCQPILGHNTVFWYRQTMMQGLELLAYFRNRAPLDDSGMPKDRFSAEMPDATLATLKIQPSEPRDSAVYFCASAPGLEAGELFFGEGSRLTVL.

V and J are TRBV7-2 and TRBJ1-5, with D hard to call. The CDR3 has 13 residues. Looked up from germline, CDR1 is SGHTA and CDR2 is FQGNSA. V gave up 5 bases and J gave up 7 bases, with 12 bases separating them. CDR3: CASSNPNIQPQHF. CDR3 bases: TGTGCCAGCAGCAACCCTAACATCCAGCCCCAGCATTTT.

The chain links TRBV7-9 to TRBJ2-3; 8 nucleotides match TRBD2. J gave up 6 bases and V 0 bases, and 8 bases lay outside the gene matches. Germline lookup yields CDR1 SEHNR and CDR2 FQNEAQ (reference sequence). This CDR3 contains 16 residues. CDR3 sequence reads: CASSLAGVSSGDTQYF. CDR3 coding DNA: TGTGCCAGCAGCTTAGCTGGGGTGTCTAGCGGGGATACGCAGTATTTT.

The chain combines TRBV29-1 with TRBJ2-6; no clear D. Trimming shortened V by 4 bases and J by 1 base, and 8 bases separated the two germline ends. CDR1 is SQVTM and CDR2 is ANQGSEA in the germline V gene. CDR3 length equals 14 residues. The CDR3 nucleotides are TGCAGCGTTGTTTTTGCTTCTGGGGCCAACGTCCTGACTTTC. Translating it yields CSVVFASGANVLTF.

This clone was observed a few times. The J gene is TRBJ1-1, the V gene TRBV19; D is ambiguous. The CDR3 runs 12 residues. The germline V gene encodes CDR1 LNHDA and CDR2 SQIVND (reference sequence). V lost 3 bases, J lost 5 bases, and 7 bases lay in between. The CDR3 DNA is TGTGCCAGTAGTATCAGTACAACTGAAGCTTTCTTT. Protein: CASSISTTEAFF.

This rearrangement joins TRBV6-1 to TRBJ1-1, with 7 bases matching TRBD1. This CDR3 has 13 amino acids. Germline loops: CDR1 MNHNS, CDR2 SASEGT. The ends lost 8 bases at V and 3 bases at J; junction bases unmatched: 6. CDR3 residues: CASHLRGYTEAFF. CDR3 nucleotides: TGTGCCAGCCACCTCAGGGGGTACACTGAAGCTTTCTTT.

This rearrangement joins TRBV19 to TRBJ2-3; possibly TRBD1 for D (5 bases). Per the germline V gene, CDR1 is LNHDA and CDR2 is SQIVND (reference sequence). This CDR3 comprises 14 residues. V lost 6 bases and J lost 1, with 11 bases in between. The DNA for the CDR3 is TGTGCCAGTAGCCCAGGACACCGCACAGATACGCAGTATTTT. Translating it yields CASSPGHRTDTQYF.

The chain employs TRBV10-3 and TRBJ2-7; 7 positions match TRBD1. V shed 10 bases, J shed 3 bases, and the junction held 12 bases outside the gene matches. Germline assignment: CDR1 ENHRY and CDR2 SYGVKD. The CDR3 is 14 amino acids. As DNA, the CDR3 is TGTGCCACGTCGGGACAGCCCAAAGGCTACGAGCAGTACTTC. Protein: CATSGQPKGYEQYF.

This chain connects TRBV5-8 to TRBJ2-5; D is perhaps TRBD2 (5 bases). The CDR3 runs 14 residues. Per germline, CDR1 SGHTS and CDR2 YDEGEE. V was clipped by 2 bases and J by 0 bases, with 8 bases between them. The CDR3 nucleotides are TGTGCCAGCAGCTTAGCGGAGTACCAAGAGACCCAGTACTTC. Its translation: CASSLAEYQETQYF.

The DNA for the CDR3 is TGTGCCAGCTCACCAGTGGCGAGTGAAGCTTTCTTT. Its translation is CASSPVASEAFF. This sequence joins TRBV18 and TRBJ1-1, with unresolved D. CDR3 length: 12 amino acids. V was cut by 2 bases and J by 7 bases, with 8 bases left in between. CDR1 and CDR2 from the germline V gene are KGHSH and LQKENI.

The chain links TRBV5-1 to TRBJ2-1, with TRBD2 identical over 7 bases. The CDR3 runs 15 residues. The V and J ends lost 1 base and 6 bases, in that order; junction bases with no gene match: 7. The germline CDR1 and CDR2 sequences are SGHRS and YFSETQ. CDR3 nucleotides: TGCGCCAGCAGCTTGATGGCTAGCGGCCGCAATGAGCAGTTCTTC. Translated: CASSLMASGRNEQFF.

V usage is TRBV19 and J usage is TRBJ1-5; 10 bases agree with TRBD1. CDR1 is LNHDA, CDR2 SQIVND, per germline (reference sequence). The CDR3 extends over 17 amino acids. The J segment lost 5 bases and the V segment lost 3 bases, leaving 10 bases of the junction unmatched. Here the CDR3 reads CASSMDSGTGVDQPQHF. For the CDR3, the DNA is TGTGCCAGTAGTATGGATTCGGGGACAGGGGTGGATCAGCCCCAGCATTTT.

This chain links TRBV5-4 with TRBJ2-2; 9 bases align to TRBD1. Looked up from germline, CDR1 is SGHNT and CDR2 is YYREEE (reference sequence). This CDR3 is built from 15 residues. With V trimmed by 3 bases and J by 2 bases, 2 bases remained unmatched. CDR3 nucleotide sequence: TGTGCCAGCAGCTCGGGACAGGGAAACACCGGGGAGCTGTTTTTT. It encodes CASSSGQGNTGELFF.

The rearrangement uses TRBV7-9 and TRBJ2-5; D is ambiguous. CDR3 length: 14 amino acids. V lost 4 bases and J lost 1, with 10 bases in between. Germline CDR1 reads SEHNR; CDR2 reads FQNEAQ (reference sequence). The CDR3 region is CASSSEPGQETQYF. The CDR3 bases are TGTGCCAGCAGCTCCGAACCGGGCCAAGAGACCCAGTACTTC.

The J gene is TRBJ2-5, the V gene TRBV10-1; possible D gene TRBD1, 5 bases. The V end lost 3 bases, the J end lost 4 bases, and 9 bases lay between the germline ends. The CDR3 is 13 amino acids. The germline CDR1 and CDR2 sequences are WNHNN and SYGVQD (reference sequence). This CDR3 reads CASSEDRGETQYF. CDR3 in DNA: TGCGCCAGCAGTGAAGATAGGGGAGAGACCCAGTACTTC.